Given below is one TCR beta chain in context. Naive CD8 cells were CD45RO-negative, positively selected for CCR7, excluding terminally differentiated effector memory CD45RA+ cells. Every donor was a Caucasian adult from Nashville, Tennessee. Germline CDR1 reads WSHSY; CDR2 reads SAAADI. V lost 1 base and J lost 2; bases outside the gene matches: 13. This CDR3 has 20 amino acids. These data are taken from a study of shared clonotypes between healthy human individuals. Study-level information: A few men and a couple of women, aged 18 to 49, were donors.

Generated by immunoSEQ multiplex PCR, the TCRdb table keeps only in-frame clones and is missing some. The repertoire consists of some 2.1 million clones, with roughly 94% occurring once and the leading ten covering around 1.1%. The specimen was naive CD8+ T cells sorted from blood. This sequence was found in a young man in good health. This chain links TRBV10-2 with TRBJ2-7, with 14 bases identical to TRBD2. CDR3 in amino acids: CASSEFSVPGLAGDPYEQYF. Here the CDR3 DNA reads TGCGCCAGCAGTGAGTTCTCGGTCCCGGGACTAGCGGGAGATCCCTACGAGCAGTACTTC.